This entry describes one TCR beta chain. Antigen: not known. The sample originates from a study of shared clonotypes between healthy human individuals. Study-level points and caveats: Compared with clonotypes that all four donors shared, non-shared clonotypes had lower generation probabilities. Naive subsets generally had larger estimated richness than memory subsets. Measured sharing among donors was expected to vary with sequencing depth.

CDR1 is SEHNR and CDR2 is FQNEAQ in the germline V gene (reference sequence). Trimming removed 5 bases at V and 3 bases at J, with 14 bases between. The CDR3 length is 14 residues. Replicate PCRs run on sorted subsets employed 150 to 250 ng DNA, approximately 30,000 T cell genomes. Here immunoSEQ multiplex PCR was the method, and the copy in TCRdb shows in-frame clones only, minus some. The table lists about 120,000 clones, around 68% of them singletons. The sequence derives from a woman aged 30 to 39 in good health. The chain carries TRBV7-9 and TRBJ2-7; tentative D call: TRBD2 (5 bases). Sequencing used memory CD8+ T cells sorted from blood. The subset was: CD45RO+ cells pooled with CCR7-negative TemRA cells. For the CDR3, the DNA is TGTGCCAGCAGCCTTGAGGGTCTGGGCTACGAGCAGTACTTC. As protein: CASSLEGLGYEQYF.